This entry is about one T cell receptor (beta chain). Its antigen remains unidentified. The sample comes from a study of T cell repertoires in cytomegalovirus infection. Using its own MiXCR run on the reads, TCRdb lists one record per CDR3 protein. The sample lists fewer than 650,000 distinct CDR3 sequences; around two fifths were seen once. This TCR derives from a human donor in good health (CMV status not recorded). Some clones in this sample may be carry-over from other donors' samples. Sequencing used cultured PBMCs, obtained from culture after CMV antigen stimulation.

CDR3 bases: TGCGCCAGCAGCCTCGGGACCTCCCGGGGGGATACGCAGTATTTT. As protein: CASSLGTSRGDTQYF. V usage is TRBV5-1 and J usage is TRBJ2-3; tentatively, D is TRBD2 (6 bases). This CDR3 has 15 amino acids. The germline V gene encodes CDR1 SGHRS and CDR2 YFSETQ. Trimming took off 4 bases at V and 6 bases at J, with 18 bases between the two ends.